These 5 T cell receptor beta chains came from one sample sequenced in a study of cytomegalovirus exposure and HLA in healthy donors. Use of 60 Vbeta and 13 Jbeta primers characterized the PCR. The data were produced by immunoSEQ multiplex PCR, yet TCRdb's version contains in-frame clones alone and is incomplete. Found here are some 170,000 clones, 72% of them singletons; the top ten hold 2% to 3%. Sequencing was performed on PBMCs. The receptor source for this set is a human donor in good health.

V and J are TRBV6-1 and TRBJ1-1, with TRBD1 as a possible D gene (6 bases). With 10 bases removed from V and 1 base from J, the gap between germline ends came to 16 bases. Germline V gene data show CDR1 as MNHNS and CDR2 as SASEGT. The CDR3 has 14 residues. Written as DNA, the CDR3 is TGTGCCATAAGAGGGGGGGGCGGGAACACTGAAGCTTTCTTT. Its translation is CAIRGGGGNTEAFF.

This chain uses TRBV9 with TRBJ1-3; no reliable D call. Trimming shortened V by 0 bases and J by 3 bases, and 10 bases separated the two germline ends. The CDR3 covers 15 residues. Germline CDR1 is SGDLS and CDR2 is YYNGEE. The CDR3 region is CASSVVASFGNTIYF. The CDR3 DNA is TGTGCCAGCAGCGTAGTCGCGTCGTTTGGAAACACCATATATTTT.

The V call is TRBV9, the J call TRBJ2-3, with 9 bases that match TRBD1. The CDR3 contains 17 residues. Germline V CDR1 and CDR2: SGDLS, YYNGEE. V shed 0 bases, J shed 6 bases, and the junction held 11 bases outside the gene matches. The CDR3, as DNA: TGTGCCAGCAGCGTAGGGGACAGGGAGAGGGTGAGGGATACGCAGTATTTT. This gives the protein CASSVGDRERVRDTQYF. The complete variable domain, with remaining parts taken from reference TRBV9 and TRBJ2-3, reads DSGVTQTPKHLITATGQRVTLRCSPRSGDLSVYWYQQSLDQGLQFLIQYYNGEERAKGNILERFSAQQFPDLHSELNLSSLELGDSALYFCASSVGDRERVRDTQYFGPGTRLTVL.

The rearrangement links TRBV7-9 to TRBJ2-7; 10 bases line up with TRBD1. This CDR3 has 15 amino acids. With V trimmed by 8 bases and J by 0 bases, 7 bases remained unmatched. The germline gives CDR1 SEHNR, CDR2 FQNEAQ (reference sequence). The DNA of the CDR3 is TGTGCCAGCGGACTCGGGACAGGGGCCTCCTACGAGCAGTACTTC. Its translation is CASGLGTGASYEQYF.

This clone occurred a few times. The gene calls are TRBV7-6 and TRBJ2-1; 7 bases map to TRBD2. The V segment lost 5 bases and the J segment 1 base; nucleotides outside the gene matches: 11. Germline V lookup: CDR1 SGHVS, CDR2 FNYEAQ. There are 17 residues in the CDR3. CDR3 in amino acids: CASSPLRIGGSYNEQFF. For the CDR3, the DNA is TGTGCCAGCAGCCCGCTCAGGATCGGGGGGTCCTACAATGAGCAGTTCTTC.